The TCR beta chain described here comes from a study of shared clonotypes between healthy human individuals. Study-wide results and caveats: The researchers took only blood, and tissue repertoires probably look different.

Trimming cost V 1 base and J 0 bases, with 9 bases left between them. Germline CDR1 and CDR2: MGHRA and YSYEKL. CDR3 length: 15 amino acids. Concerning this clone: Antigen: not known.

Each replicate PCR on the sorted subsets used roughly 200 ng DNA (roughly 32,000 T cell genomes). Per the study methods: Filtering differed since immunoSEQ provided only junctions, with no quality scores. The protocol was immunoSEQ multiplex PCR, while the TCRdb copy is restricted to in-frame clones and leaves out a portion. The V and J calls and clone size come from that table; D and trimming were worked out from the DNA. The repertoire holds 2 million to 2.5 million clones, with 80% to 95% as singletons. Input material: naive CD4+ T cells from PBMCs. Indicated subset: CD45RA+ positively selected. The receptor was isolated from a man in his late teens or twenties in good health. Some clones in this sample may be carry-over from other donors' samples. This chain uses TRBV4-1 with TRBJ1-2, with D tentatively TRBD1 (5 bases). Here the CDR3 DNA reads TGCGCCAGCAGCCAAGGACAGTTAGCTAACTATGGCTACACCTTC. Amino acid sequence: CASSQGQLANYGYTF.